What follows is one T cell receptor (beta chain) and its context. This clone was counted between two and nine times. This receptor's antigen is unknown. Per-nucleotide qualities are absent, and no much larger clonotype sits a single base away. Using the deep immunoSEQ assay, multiplex PCR amplified TCR CDR3 regions from genomic DNA. For each cell subset, the extracted genomic DNA was distributed evenly across all wells of several immunoSEQ 96-well plates, and each plate served as one replicate. For sorted subsets, approximately 190 ng genomic DNA, equal to some 28,000 T cell genomes, was loaded into each replicate PCR. Purified libraries were quantified with a Qubit 3.0 fluorometer, sized on a Bioanalyzer 2100, and re-quantified with the KAPA Library Quantification kit. A separate single-read 150-cycle Illumina NextSeq 550 flow cell was used to sequence each immunoSEQ 96-well plate. The authors processed their data as follows. Because the immunoSEQ output held only junctional sequences and lacked quality scores, the filtering could not match the filtering applied to full-length reads. Sequences were annotated with PyIR, a Python wrapper for IgBLAST v1.9, using IMGT germline references to assign V/J genes and CDR3. Reads with weak V/J assignments (E-value above 1e-6), missing CDR3, stop codons, out-of-frame junctions, or ambiguous translated residues were removed. A V3J clonotype was defined by an identical inferred V gene, J gene, and CDR3 amino acid sequence. To compute the percentage overlap between repertoires, the number of shared unique clonotypes was divided by the size of the smaller repertoire. Three approaches were used to assess repertoire richness: RTK rarefaction, the Chao1 estimator, and Recon v2.1 estimates of unobserved clonotypes. OLGA was used to compute generation probabilities for all TCRbeta clonotypes that the gDNA method yielded from a few donors. TCRdb carries this immuneACCESS record with in-frame sequences only. Its versions omit some clonotypes, under half of them owing to an unresolved V gene in the studies checked, with the rest unexplained. V and J calls and clone size are copied from that table; D and trimming were computed from the DNA. The sample table lists millions of clones, about 92% of them with a count of one. About 0.13% of the sample comes from the top ten.

The sample is drawn from a study of shared clonotypes between healthy human individuals (TCRdb year 2020). At the level of the whole study: The cohort comprised a couple of women and a few men aged 18 to 49 years. For each donor, CD4 naive and CD4 memory were each given three plates, CD8 naive was given two plates, and CD8 memory was given one plate. Blood TCR repertoires of a handful of healthy adults were deeply sequenced to estimate repertoire size and the extent of clonotype sharing between individuals. Different laboratories and diverse techniques were used to prepare libraries and sequence TCR repertoires, to increase sequencing depth and limit assay-specific biases. Per donor, leukapheresis produced somewhere between about 0.9 and 9 billion PBMCs. General findings and caveats noted by the study authors: Sampling was limited to blood, and TCR repertoires in tissue likely differ from TCR repertoires in blood. Larger estimated clonotype richness was generally found for naive subsets than for memory subsets. Sharing across four donors was observed for roughly 5% of naive CD4, less than 4% of naive CD8, around 2.5% of memory CD4, and approximately 0.41% of memory CD8 clonotypes. The genetic and exposure-history diversity represented was limited by the small number of donors. Incomplete sequencing was indicated by rarefaction of sorted-subset datasets, despite the large sequencing depth. Clonotypes shared by all four sorted-subset donors showed higher generation probabilities than non-shared clonotypes. Pairwise subsampling indicated that sequencing depth was expected to affect the degree of clonotype sharing among donors.

The donors were healthy, HIV-negative adults with no recently reported acute infections or vaccinations. All donors were Caucasian adults living in Nashville, Tennessee, USA. CD4+ T cells were enriched by magnetic negative selection, after which naive cells were positively selected on CD45RA and the negative fraction was taken as the memory subset. Blood was obtained by leukapheresis, after which PBMCs were separated by Ficoll-Histopaque density gradient centrifugation and cryopreserved in liquid nitrogen vapor phase. Analytical flow cytometry was used to check the purity and quantity of every magnetically sorted T cell population. From each sorted fraction, genomic DNA was isolated and quantified by UV absorbance on a Nanodrop 2000c. V is cut back by 6 bases and J by 13 bases, with 11 bases in the junction unmatched. The CDR3 has 14 amino acids, counting the end cysteine and phenylalanine. Only the CDR3 DNA stays, 42 bases, in frame from base 1. Sequences SNHLY (CDR1) and FYNNEI (CDR2) are obtained from the germline V gene.

The sample taken for sequencing was naive CD4+ T cells sorted from blood. The cell subset or site label for this specimen denotes: CD45RA+ positively selected. The V and J segments used are TRBV2 and TRBJ1-6, with 8 bases matching TRBD1. The source of this sequence is a man younger than 30 in good health. The CDR3 region has the sequence CASRRTGSALPLHF. The nucleotide sequence reads TGTGCCAGCAGACGGACAGGGTCGGCGTTGCCCCTCCACTTT.